This TCR beta chain derives from a study of technical replicates of blood from several donors. Data came from immunoSEQ multiplex PCR; TCRdb stores just in-frame clones and leaves some out. The sample yields about 80,000 clones, 92% seen once. The germline V gene has CDR1 SGHAT and CDR2 FQNNGV. The CDR3 contains 14 residues. The J segment lost 2 bases and the V segment lost 5 bases, leaving 4 bases of the junction unmatched. The origin of this receptor is a human donor in good health. The sample was T cells isolated from PBMCs. This rearrangement joins TRBV11-2 to TRBJ2-7, with 9 nucleotides matching TRBD2. CDR3 in DNA: TGTGCCAGCAGCATCCCTAGCGGGGCCTACGAGCAGTACTTC. Residues: CASSIPSGAYEQYF.